This T cell receptor beta chain comes out of a study of Ad26.COV2.S vaccination and SARS-CoV-2 variants. The study, taken as a whole, reports: Estimates derived from TCR breadth and depth analyses may have underestimated total T cell responses. Spike-specific TCR breadth was greater after Ad26.COV2.S than placebo. Substantial post-vaccination breadth of spike-specific CD8+ and CD4+ T cell responses was reported. Placebo and vaccine recipients had non-spike TCR breadth that was similar.

Per the germline V gene, CDR1 is SGHNT and CDR2 is YYREEE (reference sequence). The CDR3 spans 15 residues. V was pared by 0 bases and J by 3 bases, with 6 bases of the junction left unmatched. Method: immunoSEQ multiplex PCR; TCRdb's copy keeps in-frame clones and lacks some. The table records some 180,000 clones, around 90% of them present only once. Worth noting for this clone: The antigen is unknown.

The TCR comes from a human donor who had recovered from COVID-19. The rearrangement uses TRBV5-4 and TRBJ2-7, with 7 positions matching TRBD2. Sequenced material: peripheral blood, taken after recovery from COVID-19. The CDR3 DNA follows: TGTGCCAGCAGCTTGGTTCCCAGGGAGGGCTACGAGCAGTACTTC. Translating it yields CASSLVPREGYEQYF.